This TCR beta chain is drawn from a study of TIL therapy for anti-PD-1-resistant metastatic lung cancer. Overall study findings and caveats: Infused TIL clonotypes partially replaced the baseline blood repertoire, then decayed over months.

Time point given: pre-treatment sample, taken before nivolumab and TIL therapy. The libraries were made with immunoSEQ v3. The assay was immunoSEQ multiplex PCR, and TCRdb's table has in-frame clones only and misses some. The table has some 60,000 clones, about 70% seen once. Germline CDR1 and CDR2: LGHNA and YSLEER. The junction had 5 bases not matched to a gene; V was cut back by 3 bases and J by 3 bases. The CDR3 consists of 14 residues. In the case of this clone: Its antigen is currently unknown.

This clonotype originated in a person aged 25 to 85 with non-small cell lung cancer. The chain combines TRBV4-3 with TRBJ2-7; TRBD1 agrees at 7 bases. The sample here was blood, taken at baseline. The CDR3: CASSQRWDSYEQYF. The CDR3 nucleotides read TGCGCCAGCAGCCAGCGCTGGGACAGCTACGAGCAGTACTTC.